Reported below is one TCR beta chain. Original handling: Scientists estimated how many nucleated cells there were by amplifying reference gene primers. This table comes from immunoSEQ multiplex PCR, and its TCRdb copy is limited to in-frame clones, with some not included. The V and J calls and the clone size are those of that table, but D and trimming were determined from the DNA. The sample contains about 91,000 clones, 75% to 85% of which appear only once. The source of the sample is a study of blood T cell repertoires in COVID-19. Whole-study context: Samples came from the United States, Italy and Spain, spanning acute and convalescent COVID-19. From T cells, B-cell-depleted T cells, or PBMCs came the material, which was cDNA or gDNA.

CDR3 length: 15 amino acids. The germline V gene has CDR1 MNHEY and CDR2 SVGAGI. V shed 6 bases, J shed 9 bases, and the junction held 8 bases outside the gene matches. The chain has TRBV6-5 and TRBJ1-6, with 10 bases matching TRBD1. The source material was peripheral blood. The receptor's source is a woman aged 80 or over with acute or convalescent COVID-19. The CDR3 reads CASSPGTGVFSPLHF. CDR3 nucleotides: TGTGCCAGCAGCCCAGGGACAGGGGTGTTTTCACCCCTCCACTTT.